These 17 T cell receptor beta chains share one sample of origin, sequenced in a study of CD4 T cells in relation to SARS-CoV-2 and coronaviruses. The unexposed donors gave CD4+ T cells in about 2010-2019, prior to COVID-19. Here immunoSEQ multiplex PCR was the method, and the copy in TCRdb shows in-frame clones only, minus some. The sample lists 60,000 or so clones, about 95% occurring once. The sequenced sample was naive CD4+ T cells from PBMCs. Specified subset: naive CD4+ T cells isolated by negative enrichment. Receptors originate from a human donor in good health.

V and J are TRBV28 and TRBJ2-1, with D perhaps matching TRBD2 (6 bases). The CDR3 covers 13 residues. Germline CDR1 reads MDHEN; CDR2 reads SYDVKM. Trimming left V 1 base short and J 7 bases short, with 8 bases between. The CDR3 region is CASSLSGVNEQFF. In DNA, the CDR3 is TGTGCCAGCAGTTTATCGGGAGTTAATGAGCAGTTCTTC.

The chain is built from TRBV27 and TRBJ2-7; 11 bases are shared with TRBD2. Germline CDR1 is MNHEY and CDR2 is SMNVEV (reference sequence). This CDR3 is 14 amino acids long. With 7 bases clipped from V and 4 bases from J, the junction kept 6 bases outside the gene matches. CDR3 region: CASMTSGMPYEQYF. The CDR3 region has the DNA TGTGCCAGCATGACTAGCGGGATGCCTTACGAGCAGTACTTC.

The chain carries TRBV11-2 and TRBJ2-7, with 9 bases matching TRBD1. The CDR3 sequence is 16 residues long. CDR1 SGHAT and CDR2 FQNNGV come from the germline V gene. Trimming cost V 1 base and J 4 bases; bases outside gene matches: 8. The CDR3 reads CASSLVGTGTLYEQYF. The DNA for the CDR3 is TGTGCCAGCAGCTTAGTTGGGACAGGGACGCTTTACGAGCAGTACTTC. The whole variable domain, remainder taken from reference TRBV11-2 and TRBJ2-7, is EAGVAQSPRYKIIEKRQSVAFWCNPISGHATLYWYQQILGQGPKLLIQFQNNGVVDDSQLPKDRFSAERLKGVDSTLKIQPAKLEDSAVYLCASSLVGTGTLYEQYFGPGTRLTVT.

The chain has TRBV2 and TRBJ2-5, with D tentatively TRBD1 (6 bases). The CDR3 sequence is 14 residues long. Trimming cost V 6 bases and J 1 base, with 12 bases left between them. Per germline, CDR1 SNHLY and CDR2 FYNNEI. Written as DNA, the CDR3 is TGTGCCAGCAGGGGGGACATTGGCCAAGAGACCCAGTACTTC. Encoded protein: CASRGDIGQETQYF.

CDR3 loop: CASSYEGRGGYTF. For the CDR3, the DNA is TGTGCCAGCAGTTACGAGGGGAGAGGGGGCTACACCTTC. The gene calls are TRBV6-5 and TRBJ1-2, with D possibly TRBD1 on 5 matching bases. The V end was cut by 2 bases, the J end by 8 bases, with 12 bases between. Germline CDR1 MNHEY, CDR2 SVGAGI. CDR3 length equals 13 residues.

This clone was seen just once. CDR3 DNA: TGCAGCGTTGAAGGGGAACAGCAAGAGACCCAGTACTTC. Protein sequence: CSVEGEQQETQYF. V usage is TRBV29-1 and J usage is TRBJ2-5, with D unresolved. The germline V and J ends were trimmed by 1 base and 2 bases, with 8 bases remaining between them. Per the germline V gene, CDR1 is SQVTM and CDR2 is ANQGSEA. The CDR3 is 13 amino acids.

This chain connects TRBV5-1 to TRBJ2-7, with 11 bases aligning to TRBD1. The CDR3 runs 15 residues. Germline CDR1 reads SGHRS; CDR2 reads YFSETQ. J gave up 7 bases and V 4 bases, and 10 bases lay outside the gene matches. CDR3 bases: TGCGCCAGCAGCCTAAGGACAGGGGGCGCGGGGGAGCAGTACTTC. Its translation is CASSLRTGGAGEQYF.

This clone was observed once. CDR3 residues: CASSPNRDYAYEQYF. CDR3 nucleotides: TGCGCCAGCAGCCCTAACCGGGACTACGCCTACGAGCAGTACTTC. The rearrangement links TRBV5-1 to TRBJ2-7; TRBD2 matches at 7 bases. The trim removed 4 bases at V and 2 bases at J, leaving 9 bases unmatched. CDR3 length: 15 residues. CDR1 is SGHRS, CDR2 YFSETQ, per germline.

The rearrangement links TRBV5-4 to TRBJ2-1; 11 bases map to TRBD1. Germline V gives CDR1 SGHNT, CDR2 YYREEE (reference sequence). The length of the CDR3 is 17 residues. Trimming removed 3 bases from V and 1 base from J; junction bases left unmatched: 6. The CDR3 nucleotides are TGTGCCAGCAGCTCGCGGACAGGGGGCCTGTCCTACAATGAGCAGTTCTTC. Translating it yields CASSSRTGGLSYNEQFF.

This clone showed up just a few times. V usage is TRBV19 and J usage is TRBJ1-5; D ambiguous. The CDR3 extends over 16 amino acids. The germline V gene encodes CDR1 LNHDA and CDR2 SQIVND (reference sequence). Trimming left V 5 bases short and J 0 bases short, with 14 bases between. The CDR3 region has the DNA TGTGCCAGTAGTCCAATCGCGACCCGTAGCAATCAGCCCCAGCATTTT. This gives the protein CASSPIATRSNQPQHF.

The V call is TRBV7-2, the J call TRBJ2-7; the D is unclear. With 4 bases removed from V and 3 bases from J, the gap between germline ends came to 10 bases. CDR1 SGHTA and CDR2 FQGNSA come from the germline V gene. The length of the CDR3 is 13 residues. CDR3 nucleotide sequence: TGTGCCAGCAGCTCCGGACGGAACTACGAGCAGTACTTC. The encoded protein is CASSSGRNYEQYF.

J is TRBJ2-1 and V is TRBV6-1; D is undetermined. Trimming pared 2 bases from V and 2 bases from J, leaving 4 bases between. The CDR3 extends over 13 amino acids. Germline CDR1 MNHNS, CDR2 SASEGT. The CDR3 DNA sequence: TGTGCCAGCAGTGAATACCCCTACAATGAGCAGTTCTTC. Its translation is CASSEYPYNEQFF.

This chain joins TRBV7-9 and TRBJ1-2; D might be TRBD1 (5 bases). The V gene lost 1 base and the J gene lost 2 bases, with 8 bases spanning the gap. CDR1 SEHNR and CDR2 FQNEAQ come from the germline V gene (reference sequence). The CDR3 covers 14 residues. The CDR3, as DNA: TGTGCCAGCAGCTTAGTCAAGGGGAACTATGGCTACACCTTC. Its translation: CASSLVKGNYGYTF. The full variable domain, completed using reference TRBV7-9 and TRBJ1-2, is DTGVSQNPRHKITKRGQNVTFRCDPISEHNRLYWYRQTLGQGPEFLTYFQNEAQLEKSRLLSDRFSAERPKGSFSTLEIQRTEQGDSAMYLCASSLVKGNYGYTFGSGTRLTVV.

V usage is TRBV23-1 and J usage is TRBJ2-1, with 11 positions matching TRBD2. TRBV23-1 carries the ORF label, with uncertain function. The ends lost 10 bases at V and 6 bases at J; junction bases unmatched: 11. This CDR3 has 15 amino acids. Written as DNA, the CDR3 is TGCGCCAAACCTCCGACTAGCGGGGCTCGCAATGAGCAGTTCTTC. Translated: CAKPPTSGARNEQFF.

CDR3 sequence (DNA): TGTGCCAGCAGCCATAGGACAATCGGCGTCGGGACTGAAGCTTTCTTT. Translating gives CASSHRTIGVGTEAFF. The chain has TRBV5-6 and TRBJ1-1; D might be TRBD1 (5 bases). Between the trimmed V and J ends, which lost 4 bases and 5 bases, there was a span of 21 bases. The CDR3 is 16 residues long. Germline CDR1 SGHDT, CDR2 YYEEEE.

The rearrangement uses TRBV12-3 or TRBV12-4 and TRBJ2-2, with 7 bases lining up with TRBD1. CDR3 size: 13 residues. With 6 bases clipped from V and 8 bases from J, the junction kept 6 bases outside the gene matches. DNA for the CDR3: TGTGCCAGCAGGACCACAGGGGCGGGGGAGCTGTTTTTT. This sequence encodes CASRTTGAGELFF.

This clone occurred a few times. The chain joins TRBV7-3 to TRBJ1-2; the D is unclear. The germline V gene has CDR1 SGHTA and CDR2 FQGTGA. CDR3 length equals 16 residues. V lost 1 base and J 6 bases, leaving 18 bases between the germline ends. CDR3 loop: CASSLNWPLTSDGYTF. The CDR3 nucleotides read TGTGCCAGCAGCTTAAATTGGCCACTGACATCCGATGGCTACACCTTC. The full variable domain, completed using reference TRBV7-3 and TRBJ1-2, is GAGVSQTPSNKVTEKGKYVELRCDPISGHTALYWYRQSLGQGPEFLIYFQGTGAADDSGLPNDRFFAVRPEGSVSTLKIQRTERGDSAVYLCASSLNWPLTSDGYTFGSGTRLTVV.